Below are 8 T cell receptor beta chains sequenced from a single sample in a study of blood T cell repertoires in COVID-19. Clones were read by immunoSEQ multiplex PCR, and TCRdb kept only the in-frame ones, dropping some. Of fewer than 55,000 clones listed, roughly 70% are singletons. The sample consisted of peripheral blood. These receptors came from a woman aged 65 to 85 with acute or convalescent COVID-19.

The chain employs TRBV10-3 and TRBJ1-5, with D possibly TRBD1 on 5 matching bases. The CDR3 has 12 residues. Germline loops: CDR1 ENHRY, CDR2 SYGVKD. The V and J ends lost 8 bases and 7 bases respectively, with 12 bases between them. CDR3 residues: CAIGAILQPQHF. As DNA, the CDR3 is TGTGCCATCGGGGCAATTCTGCAGCCCCAGCATTTT.

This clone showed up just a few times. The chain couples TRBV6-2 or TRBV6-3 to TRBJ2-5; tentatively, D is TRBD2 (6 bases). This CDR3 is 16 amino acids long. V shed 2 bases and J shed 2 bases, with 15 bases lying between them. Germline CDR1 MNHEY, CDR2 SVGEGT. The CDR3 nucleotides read TGTGCCAGCAGTTACCGGTTCGGGGGAACTCAAGAGACCCAGTACTTC. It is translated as CASSYRFGGTQETQYF.

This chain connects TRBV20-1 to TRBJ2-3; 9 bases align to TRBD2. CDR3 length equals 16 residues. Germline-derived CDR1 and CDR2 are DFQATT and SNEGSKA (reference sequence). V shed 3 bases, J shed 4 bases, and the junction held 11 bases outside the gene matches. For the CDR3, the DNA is TGCAGTGCTAGTCTCCGGACTAGCGCGGGGGCAGATACGCAGTATTTT. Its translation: CSASLRTSAGADTQYF.

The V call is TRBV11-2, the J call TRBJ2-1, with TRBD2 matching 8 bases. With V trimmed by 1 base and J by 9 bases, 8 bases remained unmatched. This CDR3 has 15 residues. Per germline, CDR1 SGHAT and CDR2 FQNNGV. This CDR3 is CASSLVGGALGEQFF. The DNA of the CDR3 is TGTGCCAGCAGCTTAGTCGGGGGGGCCTTAGGTGAGCAGTTCTTC.

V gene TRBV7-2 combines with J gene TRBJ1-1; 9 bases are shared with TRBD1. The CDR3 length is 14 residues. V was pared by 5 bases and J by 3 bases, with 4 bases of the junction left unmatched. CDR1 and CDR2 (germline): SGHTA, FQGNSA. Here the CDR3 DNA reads TGTGCCAGCAGCAAACAGGGGGCGTACACTGAAGCTTTCTTT. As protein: CASSKQGAYTEAFF.

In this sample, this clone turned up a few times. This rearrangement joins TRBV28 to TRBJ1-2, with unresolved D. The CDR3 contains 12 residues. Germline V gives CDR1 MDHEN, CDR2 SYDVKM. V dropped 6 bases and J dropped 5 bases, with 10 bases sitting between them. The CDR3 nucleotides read TGTGCCAGCAGCCCTACAGTATATGGCTACACCTTC. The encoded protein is CASSPTVYGYTF.

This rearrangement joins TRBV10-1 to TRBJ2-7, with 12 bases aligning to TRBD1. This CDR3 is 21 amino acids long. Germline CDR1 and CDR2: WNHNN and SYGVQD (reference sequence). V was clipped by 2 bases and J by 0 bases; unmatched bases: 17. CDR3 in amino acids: CASSETPRGTGGDPTSYEQYF. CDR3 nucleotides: TGCGCCAGCAGTGAGACTCCCCGGGGGACAGGGGGCGACCCGACCTCCTACGAGCAGTACTTC.

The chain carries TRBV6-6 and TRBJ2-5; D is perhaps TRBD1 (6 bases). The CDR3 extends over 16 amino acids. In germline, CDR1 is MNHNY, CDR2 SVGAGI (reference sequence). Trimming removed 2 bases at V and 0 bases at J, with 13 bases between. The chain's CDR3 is CASSYRNQGYQETQYF. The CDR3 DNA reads TGTGCCAGCAGTTACCGAAATCAGGGGTACCAAGAGACCCAGTACTTC.